Ten or more counts support the clone carrying this T cell receptor (beta chain). This specimen comes from a study of regulatory T cells in long-lasting Graves disease. Regarding time point: newly diagnosed GD, antithyroid drugs for less than 3 months. PBMCs were the source of the RNA used for TCR sequencing. Arm-PCR of CDR3 regions and iRepertoire HTBI primers were the basis on which TCR beta libraries were built. One entry per CDR3 protein results from TCRdb running MiXCR on the multiplex PCR reads. The sample includes hundreds of thousands of distinct CDR3 sequences, more than 10% of them seen just once. CDR3 size: 12 residues. CDR1 and CDR2 (germline): DFQATT, SNEGSKA (reference sequence). Trimming shortened V by 5 bases and J by 0 bases, and 7 bases separated the two germline ends. These same records also appear under a second study, on T cells in Graves' hyperthyroidism and ophthalmopathy. From that study: The TCR CDR3 was amplified in a first-round RT-PCR using the HTBI primer set.

The chain employs TRBV20-1 and TRBJ1-1; tentative D call: TRBD1 (5 bases). The sequence came from a woman aged 25 to 39 with Graves disease. The sample in question was peripheral blood mononuclear cells (PBMCs), obtained at new diagnosis, from a patient treated with antithyroid drugs. CDR3: CSAGDLNTEAFF. The DNA of the CDR3 is TGCAGTGCTGGGGACTTGAACACTGAAGCTTTCTTT.